This T cell receptor beta chain comes out of a study of graft-versus-host responses after intestinal transplantation. On the study more broadly: After anti-thymocyte globulin induction, recipients took tacrolimus and steroids for approximately three years.

The repertoire was sequenced with immunoSEQ multiplex PCR; TCRdb's copy has only in-frame clones and lacks some. The table includes 13,000 to 15,000 clones, about 28% detected once. The V gene's germline CDR1 is MNHEY and CDR2 SVGAGI. The ends were cut back, 5 bases at V and 9 bases at J, with 20 bases in the middle. The CDR3 covers 14 residues. The rearrangement uses TRBV6-5 and TRBJ2-7; the D call may be TRBD1 or TRBD2 (5 bases each). The clonotype comes from a human patient who received an intestinal transplant. Sequencing was performed on alloreactive CD4+ T cells from a mixed lymphocyte reaction culture, taken before intestinal transplant. Subset defined: CFSE-low proliferating T cells sorted from approximately 6-day pre-transplant mixed lymphocyte reaction (GvH or HvG direction). The CDR3 loop reads CASSEGARGGVQYF. The CDR3 nucleotides are TGTGCCAGCAGTGAAGGGGCACGCGGAGGTGTGCAGTACTTC.